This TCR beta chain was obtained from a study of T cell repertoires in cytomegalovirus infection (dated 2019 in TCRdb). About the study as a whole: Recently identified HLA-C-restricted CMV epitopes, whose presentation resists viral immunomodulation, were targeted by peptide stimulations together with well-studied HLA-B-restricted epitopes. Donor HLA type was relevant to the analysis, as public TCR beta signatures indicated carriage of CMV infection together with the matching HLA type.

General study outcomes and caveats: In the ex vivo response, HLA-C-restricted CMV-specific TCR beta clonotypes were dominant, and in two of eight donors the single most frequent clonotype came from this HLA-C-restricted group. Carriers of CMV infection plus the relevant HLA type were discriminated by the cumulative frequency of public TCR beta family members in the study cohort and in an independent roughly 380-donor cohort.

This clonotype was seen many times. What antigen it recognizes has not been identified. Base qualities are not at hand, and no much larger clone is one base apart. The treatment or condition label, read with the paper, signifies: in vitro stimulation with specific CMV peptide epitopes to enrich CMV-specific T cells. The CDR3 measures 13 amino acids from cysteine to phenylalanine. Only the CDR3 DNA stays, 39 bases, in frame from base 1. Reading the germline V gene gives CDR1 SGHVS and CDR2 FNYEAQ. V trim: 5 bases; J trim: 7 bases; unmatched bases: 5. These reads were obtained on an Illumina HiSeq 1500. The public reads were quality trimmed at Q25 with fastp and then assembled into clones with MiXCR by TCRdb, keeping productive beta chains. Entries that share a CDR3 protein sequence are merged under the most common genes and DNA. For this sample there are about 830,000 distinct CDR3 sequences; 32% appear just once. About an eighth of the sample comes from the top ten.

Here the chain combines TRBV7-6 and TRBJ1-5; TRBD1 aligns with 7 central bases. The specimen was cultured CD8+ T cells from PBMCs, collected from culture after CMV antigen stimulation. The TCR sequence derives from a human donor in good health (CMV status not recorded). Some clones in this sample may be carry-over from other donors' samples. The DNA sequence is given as TGTGCCAGCAGCCGCGACAGGGCACAGCCCCAGCATTTT. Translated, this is CASSRDRAQPQHF. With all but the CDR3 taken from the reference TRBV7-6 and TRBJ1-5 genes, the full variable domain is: GAGVSQSPRYKVTKRGQDVALRCDPISGHVSLYWYRQALGQGPEFLTYFNYEAQQDKSGLPNDRFSAERPEGSISTLTIQRTEQRDSAMYRCASSRDRAQPQHFGDGTRLSIL.